The 3 T cell receptor beta chains reported below all come from one sample, sequenced in a study of blood T cell repertoires in COVID-19. Method: immunoSEQ multiplex PCR; TCRdb's copy keeps in-frame clones and lacks some. The sample shows some 160,000 clones, 79% of them seen only once. The sample was PBMCs or T cells enriched from blood (not recorded which). These receptors were taken from a woman in her sixties or seventies in a cohort exposed to, infected with or recovered from COVID-19 (not recorded which).

J is TRBJ1-6 and V is TRBV2, with a possible D match to TRBD1 (5 bases). V was shortened by 4 bases and J by 7 bases, with 8 bases between the two germline ends. This CDR3 is 13 amino acids long. CDR1 and CDR2 (germline): SNHLY, FYNNEI. The CDR3 region has the DNA TGTGCCAGCAGTGCGGCAGGGAATTCACCCCTCCACTTT. Its protein product is CASSAAGNSPLHF.

This clone was counted a single time. The sample contains more than one DNA sequence encoding this CDR3. The chain has TRBV5-8 and TRBJ2-3; D is unclear. Per the germline V gene, CDR1 is SGHTS and CDR2 is YDEGEE. V was cut by 0 bases and J by 3 bases, with 14 bases left in between. The CDR3 loop spans 16 amino acids. CDR3 sequence (DNA): TGTGCCAGCAGCTTGGCATCAGGCCGACCTACAGATACGCAGTATTTT. Its translation is CASSLASGRPTDTQYF.

The J gene is TRBJ2-2, the V gene TRBV5-1, with 7 bases identical to TRBD1. Germline trimming cut 7 bases from V and 3 bases from J; bases unmatched to any gene: 12. From germline, CDR1 is SGHRS and CDR2 YFSETQ. The CDR3 consists of 16 residues. This CDR3 reads CASRLPQGVDTGELFF. The CDR3 nucleotides read TGCGCCAGCCGCCTCCCTCAGGGGGTGGACACCGGGGAGCTGTTTTTT.